The 13 T cell receptor beta chains below all came from one sample that was sequenced in a study of blood T cell repertoires in COVID-19. The method was immunoSEQ multiplex PCR; TCRdb's version includes in-frame clones alone and lacks a portion of them. The top ten clones hold about 9.4% of a sample with hundreds of thousands of clones, nearly 90% of them seen once. Input material: PBMCs or T cells enriched from blood (not recorded which). The receptors come from a woman aged 25 to 39 who had recovered from COVID-19.

The CDR3 sequence is CASSPGREAFTGELFF. The CDR3 coding sequence is TGTGCCAGTAGCCCTGGGCGGGAGGCCTTCACCGGGGAGCTGTTTTTT. This chain links TRBV19 with TRBJ2-2; 8 bases agree with TRBD2. The CDR3 is made up of 16 amino acids. Germline loops: CDR1 LNHDA, CDR2 SQIVND (reference sequence). The J segment lost 4 bases and the V segment lost 6 bases, leaving 10 bases of the junction unmatched.

The gene calls are TRBV11-2 and TRBJ2-2; TRBD2 is a possible D gene (7 bases). The V end lost 1 base, the J end lost 2 bases, and 14 bases lay between the germline ends. The CDR3 length is 17 residues. Germline-derived CDR1 and CDR2 are SGHAT and FQNNGV. CDR3 DNA sequence: TGTGCCAGCAGCTTAGGCGGGGGCACCACTAACACCGGGGAGCTGTTTTTT. Its translation: CASSLGGGTTNTGELFF.

The chain carries TRBV19 and TRBJ1-5; 10 positions match TRBD1. V lost 7 bases, J lost 1 base, and 4 bases stayed unmatched. Germline CDR1 reads LNHDA; CDR2 reads SQIVND (reference sequence). The CDR3 has 15 residues. In DNA, the CDR3 is TGTGCCAGTAATATGGGACAGGGGAGCAATCAGCCCCAGCATTTT. Translating gives CASNMGQGSNQPQHF.

The CDR3 reads CASSSGGTSSYNEQFF. The CDR3 DNA sequence: TGTGCCAGCAGCTCAGGGGGGACTAGCTCCTACAATGAGCAGTTCTTC. The chain links TRBV11-3 to TRBJ2-1, with D maybe TRBD2 (8 bases). CDR3 length: 16 amino acids. The ends were cut back, 4 bases at V and 0 bases at J, with 13 bases in the middle. The V gene's germline CDR1 is SGHNT and CDR2 YENEEA.

The sample holds one count of this clone. This chain joins TRBV25-1 and TRBJ1-6, with no clear D. This CDR3 region has 18 residues. CDR1 MGHDK and CDR2 SYGVNS come from the germline V gene. The V and J ends lost 5 bases and 0 bases respectively, with 17 bases between them. The CDR3, as DNA: TGTGCCAGCAGTCCAGTAACGGGGAAAAGCTCCTATAATTCACCCCTCCACTTT. Translating it yields CASSPVTGKSSYNSPLHF.

This sequence joins TRBV3-1 (or the pseudogene TRBV3-2) and TRBJ1-6, with 7 bases that match TRBD1. Germline V lookup: CDR1 LGHDT, CDR2 YNNKEL (reference sequence). V lost 5 bases, J lost 6 bases, and 4 bases stayed unmatched. The CDR3 runs 14 residues. For the CDR3, the DNA is TGTGCCAGCAGCTCCCGGGACAGTAATTCACCCCTCCACTTT. Residues: CASSSRDSNSPLHF.

The rearrangement links TRBV9 to TRBJ1-1; 10 nucleotides agree with TRBD1. CDR3 length: 19 amino acids. Germline CDR1 SGDLS, CDR2 YYNGEE. Germline trimming cut 4 bases from V and 0 bases from J; bases unmatched to any gene: 15. CDR3 sequence (DNA): TGTGCCAGCAGCCGTAGCCCGGGACAGGGGAGAGGGATGAACACTGAAGCTTTCTTT. Its translation is CASSRSPGQGRGMNTEAFF.

This chain links TRBV4-2 with TRBJ2-5; the D gene is possibly TRBD2 (6 bases). The germline V and J ends were trimmed by 3 bases and 2 bases, with 13 bases remaining between them. This CDR3 is 15 amino acids long. CDR1 is LGHNA and CDR2 is YNFKEQ in the germline V gene. For the CDR3, the DNA is TGTGCCAGCAGCCAGCTGGCGGGACCACAAGAGACCCAGTACTTC. As protein: CASSQLAGPQETQYF.

The J gene is TRBJ2-5, the V gene TRBV5-1; D gene uncertain. The CDR3 is 14 residues long. Germline V gives CDR1 SGHRS, CDR2 YFSETQ. Deletions cut 0 bases from V and 4 bases from J, with 10 bases between. The CDR3 DNA is TGCGCCAGCAGCTTGGCTGTTAGCTCAGAGACCCAGTACTTC. Residues: CASSLAVSSETQYF.

This clone was recorded a few times. The genes are TRBV2 and TRBJ1-1, with D unclear. The V end was cut by 6 bases, the J end by 3 bases, with 11 bases between. The CDR3 runs to 13 residues. The germline V gene encodes CDR1 SNHLY and CDR2 FYNNEI. The CDR3 nucleotides are TGTGCCAGCAGCCTCGAGATGGACACTGAAGCTTTCTTT. Translated: CASSLEMDTEAFF.

The chain employs TRBV2 and TRBJ1-5; D not certain. The CDR3 is 16 amino acids. CDR1 is SNHLY, CDR2 FYNNEI, per germline. V was clipped by 2 bases and J by 1 base, with 12 bases between them. CDR3 nucleotides: TGTGCCAGCAGTGAAAGTGACAAACGAAGCAATCAGCCCCAGCATTTT. This codes for CASSESDKRSNQPQHF.

J is TRBJ2-7 and V is TRBV9, with 7 bases matching TRBD1. The CDR3 totals 14 residues. V shed 4 bases, J shed 3 bases, and the junction held 7 bases outside the gene matches. Germline V gene lookup returns CDR1 SGDLS and CDR2 YYNGEE. DNA for the CDR3: TGTGCCAGCAGCCCGGGACAGAGCTTCTACGAGCAGTACTTC. Amino acid sequence: CASSPGQSFYEQYF.

V usage is TRBV10-3 and J usage is TRBJ2-1, with 9 bases lining up with TRBD2. CDR1 is ENHRY and CDR2 is SYGVKD in the germline V gene. CDR3 length: 14 residues. V lost 6 bases, J lost 12 bases, and 12 bases stayed unmatched. As DNA, the CDR3 is TGTGCCATCAGACCGGGACTAGCAGGGGACCGGCAGTTCTTC. Protein: CAIRPGLAGDRQFF.